A single sample is the source of the 20 T cell receptor beta chains below, sequenced in a study of cytotoxic CD8 clonotypes in ibrutinib-treated CLL. The protocol was immunoSEQ multiplex PCR, while the TCRdb copy is restricted to in-frame clones and leaves out a portion. The sample has tens of thousands of clones, roughly nine tenths seen once. Sequences were derived from PBMCs, sampled after 12 months of ibrutinib treatment. The receptors here all came from a human donor with chronic lymphocytic leukemia.

The chain combines TRBV15 with TRBJ2-1; TRBD2 agrees at 11 bases. The V segment lost 0 bases and the J segment 9 bases; nucleotides outside the gene matches: 10. Germline CDR1 is LNHNV and CDR2 is YYDKDF (reference sequence). The CDR3 totals 17 residues. The CDR3 nucleotides read TGTGCCACCAGCAGAGATATTAGACTAGCGGGGCGAACTGAGCAGTTCTTC. This codes for CATSRDIRLAGRTEQFF.

The chain uses TRBV5-6 and TRBJ2-1; D possibly matches TRBD1 or TRBD2 (5 bases each). Trimming took 2 bases from V and 4 from J, leaving 19 bases between them. The CDR3 spans 17 residues. Germline V gives CDR1 SGHDT, CDR2 YYEEEE. This CDR3 reads CASSFGGEAVTYNEQFF. CDR3 coding DNA: TGTGCCAGCAGCTTTGGGGGAGAGGCCGTAACTTACAATGAGCAGTTCTTC.

The chain carries TRBV4-2 and TRBJ2-7; D unresolved. V was pared by 0 bases and J by 2 bases, with 8 bases between. The CDR3 has 14 residues. The germline V gene encodes CDR1 LGHNA and CDR2 YNFKEQ. The CDR3 sequence is CASSQDGSTYEQYF. In DNA, the CDR3 is TGTGCCAGCAGCCAAGACGGAAGTACCTACGAGCAGTACTTC.

Comments on this clone: A junction boundary mismatches the germline segment, possibly from a read error. The chain employs TRBV5-4 and TRBJ1-2; D call uncertain. Germline V gene data show CDR1 as SGHNT and CDR2 as YYREEE (reference sequence). This CDR3 comprises 16 residues. The CDR3 nucleotides read TGTGCCAGCAGCTTGGATCACGATGGTTCATGGGTACTAACTCCATTC. Its translation: CASSLDHDGSWVLTPF.

This chain uses TRBV2 with TRBJ2-7; the match to TRBD1 covers 7 bases. J gave up 3 bases and V 7 bases, and 9 bases lay outside the gene matches. The germline V gene encodes CDR1 SNHLY and CDR2 FYNNEI. The CDR3 covers 14 residues. Written as DNA, the CDR3 is TGTGCCAGCACCTCAGGGGGTGTGGACTACGAGCAGTACTTC. This encodes CASTSGGVDYEQYF.

The gene calls are TRBV25-1 and TRBJ1-5; tentative D call: TRBD1 (6 bases). The CDR3 extends over 15 amino acids. CDR1 is MGHDK and CDR2 is SYGVNS in the germline V gene. V was trimmed by 3 bases and J by 4 bases, leaving 13 bases between them. CDR3 sequence reads: CASSDWGARNQPQHF. CDR3 coding DNA: TGTGCCAGCAGTGATTGGGGGGCGCGGAATCAGCCCCAGCATTTT.

The chain combines TRBV6-5 with TRBJ1-1; D call uncertain. The CDR3 loop spans 11 amino acids. CDR1 MNHEY and CDR2 SVGAGI come from the germline V gene. V gave up 7 bases and J gave up 7 bases, with 10 bases separating them. CDR3 loop: CASTNLGEAFF. As DNA, the CDR3 is TGTGCCAGCACTAACCTGGGTGAAGCTTTCTTT.

The V gene is TRBV5-4, the J gene TRBJ2-5; 9 bases are a match to TRBD1. With 4 bases clipped from V and 4 bases from J, the junction kept 2 bases outside the gene matches. Per germline, CDR1 SGHNT and CDR2 YYREEE (reference sequence). CDR3 length: 13 amino acids. The CDR3 spells CASSQDRGETQYF. CDR3 DNA sequence: TGTGCCAGCAGCCAGGACAGGGGAGAGACCCAGTACTTC.

This chain links TRBV5-4 with TRBJ2-7, with D perhaps given as TRBD1 or TRBD2 (6 bases each). Germline CDR1 is SGHNT and CDR2 is YYREEE (reference sequence). Trimming pared 4 bases from V and 2 bases from J, leaving 16 bases between. This CDR3 is built from 15 residues. In nucleotides, the CDR3 is TGTGCCAGCAGCCTGGGGGCGGGAAAGCCCTACGAGCAGTACTTC. This encodes CASSLGAGKPYEQYF.

This rearrangement joins TRBV15 to TRBJ2-5; 8 bases map to TRBD2. CDR1 LNHNV and CDR2 YYDKDF come from the germline V gene (reference sequence). There are 14 residues in the CDR3. After removal of 0 bases from V and 3 bases from J, the junction contained 0 bases not matched to a gene. The CDR3 DNA sequence: TGTGCCACCAGCAGAGAAGCGGGGGAAGAGACCCAGTACTTC. Encoded protein: CATSREAGEETQYF. Full variable domain (remainder filled in from reference TRBV15 and TRBJ2-5): DAMVIQNPRYQVTQFGKPVTLSCSQTLNHNVMYWYQQKSSQAPKLLFHYYDKDFNNEADTPDNFQSRRPNTSFCFLDIRSPGLGDTAMYLCATSREAGEETQYFGPGTRLLVL.

The V and J genes are TRBV28 and TRBJ1-5; 7 positions agree with TRBD1. There are 15 residues in the CDR3. The V gene's germline CDR1 is MDHEN and CDR2 SYDVKM. The V gene end was trimmed by 10 bases and the J gene end by 0 bases; junction bases not matched to a gene: 9. The chain's CDR3 is CAIRGQIHSNQPQHF. For the CDR3, the DNA is TGTGCCATACGGGGACAGATCCATAGCAATCAGCCCCAGCATTTT.

The chain is built from TRBV28 and TRBJ1-5; D is unresolved. V lost 2 bases, J lost 2 bases, and 10 bases lay in between. This CDR3 has 15 amino acids. CDR1 is MDHEN, CDR2 SYDVKM, per germline. The CDR3 DNA reads TGTGCCAGCAGTTTAATGATCATGGGCAATCAGCCCCAGCATTTT. Amino acid sequence: CASSLMIMGNQPQHF.

The chain employs TRBV28 and TRBJ1-5, with 9 bases matching TRBD1. The CDR3 length is 17 residues. CDR1 and CDR2 from the germline V gene are MDHEN and SYDVKM. J gave up 7 bases and V 7 bases, and 17 bases lay outside the gene matches. As DNA, the CDR3 is TGTGCCAGCACTCCCGGAGGGGCACAGGGGGCTAGGCAGCCCCAGCATTTT. It is translated as CASTPGGAQGARQPQHF.

J is TRBJ2-7 and V is TRBV23-1; D gene uncertain. TRBV23-1 belongs to the ORF category, with a function that is uncertain. The CDR3 has 16 amino acids. Trimming removed 4 bases from V and 0 bases from J, with 16 bases in between. DNA for the CDR3: TGCGCCAGCAGTCGGGGTAATTTGGGCTACTCCTACGAGCAGTACTTC. Encoded protein: CASSRGNLGYSYEQYF.

The CDR3 DNA is TGCGCCAGCAGCCAAGCTTCGACGGTGAACACTGAAGCTTTCTTT. Its translation: CASSQASTVNTEAFF. The chain recombines TRBV4-3 with TRBJ1-1; D ambiguous. This CDR3 region has 15 residues. The germline CDR1 and CDR2 sequences are LGHNA and YSLEER. Trimming took 1 base from V and 0 from J, leaving 9 bases between them.

The rearrangement joins TRBV18 to TRBJ1-1, with 7 nucleotides matching TRBD1. Losses at the gene ends were 6 bases for V and 4 bases for J; bases not matched to a gene: 5. The CDR3 is made up of 13 amino acids. Germline V lookup: CDR1 KGHSH, CDR2 LQKENI. CDR3 nucleotides: TGTGCCAGCTCTCGACAGGGCGGCACTGAAGCTTTCTTT. Its protein is CASSRQGGTEAFF. Together with reference TRBV18 and TRBJ1-1, the CDR3 gives the full variable domain: NAGVMQNPRHLVRRRGQEARLRCSPMKGHSHVYWYRQLPEEGLKFMVYLQKENIIDESGMPKERFSAEFPKEGPSILRIQQVVRGDSAAYFCASSRQGGTEAFFGQGTRLTVV.

The V gene is TRBV28, the J gene TRBJ1-4, with a possible D match to TRBD1 (5 bases). Germline V gene sequence: CDR1 MDHEN, CDR2 SYDVKM. The V end was cut by 7 bases, the J end by 8 bases, with 17 bases between. The CDR3 spans 14 residues. CDR3 sequence reads: CASNRAQGEEKLFF. As DNA, the CDR3 is TGTGCCAGCAATCGGGCCCAGGGAGAAGAAAAACTGTTTTTT.

The J gene is TRBJ1-2, the V gene TRBV19; TRBD1 agrees at 7 bases. V lost 7 bases and J lost 3; bases outside the gene matches: 11. The CDR3 loop spans 15 amino acids. Germline CDR1 LNHDA, CDR2 SQIVND (reference sequence). The CDR3 bases are TGTGCCAGTACCCAAATAACCACAGGGGACTATGGCTACACCTTC. This sequence encodes CASTQITTGDYGYTF.

The gene calls are TRBV7-9 and TRBJ1-2; the D is unclear. Germline CDR1 reads SEHNR; CDR2 reads FQNEAQ (reference sequence). Trimming removed 1 base at V and 6 bases at J, with 3 bases between. This CDR3 region has 11 residues. CDR3 bases: TGTGCCAGCAGCTTAGGGCATGGCTACACCTTC. Protein: CASSLGHGYTF.

This clone appeared a few times. The V gene is TRBV6-1, the J gene TRBJ1-1; D is unclear. This CDR3 is built from 13 residues. The germline CDR1 and CDR2 sequences are MNHNS and SASEGT. Trimming took 8 bases from V and 0 from J, leaving 10 bases between them. The CDR3 DNA is TGTGCCAGCGCCCCTTTCGTGAACACTGAAGCTTTCTTT. It codes for CASAPFVNTEAFF.